This T cell receptor (beta chain) is from a study of identical twins. Overall study findings and caveats: Among monozygotic twins, out-of-frame TCR alpha sharing exceeded what models predicted.

TCRdb called the 5' RACE reads again in MiXCR, with one record for every CDR3 protein. Among some 1,600,000 distinct CDR3 sequences listed, 25% to 35% were seen once. V lost 6 bases and J lost 5; bases outside the gene matches: 8. This CDR3 is 13 amino acids long. Looked up from germline, CDR1 is DFQATT and CDR2 is SNEGSKA (reference sequence). This clonotype appeared a few times. What it binds is unknown. V gene TRBV20-1 combines with J gene TRBJ2-3; 7 positions match TRBD1. The sequencing sample was made of cord blood. The receptor was isolated from a newborn girl in good health. The CDR3 sequence: CSALDRVGDTQYF. The CDR3 DNA reads as TGCAGTGCCCTCGACAGGGTGGGAGATACGCAGTATTTT.